This passage covers 3 T cell receptor beta chains from one sample sequenced in a study of cytomegalovirus exposure and HLA in healthy donors. Primers for the PCR totalled 60 Vbeta and 13 Jbeta. The protocol was immunoSEQ multiplex PCR, while the TCRdb copy is restricted to in-frame clones and leaves out a portion. The sample consists of 140,000 to 150,000 clones, 65% to 80% of them appearing once. The sample consisted of PBMCs. Every receptor here comes from a male donor in good health and CMV-seronegative.

The gene calls are TRBV21-1 and TRBJ1-1. TRBV21-1 corresponds to a pseudogene. This CDR3 region has 15 residues. The CDR3: CASPSGGARGTEAFF. CDR3 DNA sequence: TGTGCCAGCCCCTCGGGCGGGGCGAGGGGCACTGAAGCTTTCTTT.

The rearrangement uses TRBV20-1 and TRBJ2-5; D gene unclear. CDR1 and CDR2 from the germline V gene are DFQATT and SNEGSKA (reference sequence). Trimming took 5 bases from V and 1 from J, leaving 5 bases between them. The CDR3 totals 11 residues. The CDR3 spells CSAPLQETQYF. CDR3 nucleotide sequence: TGCAGTGCTCCCCTCCAAGAGACCCAGTACTTC.

The J gene is TRBJ2-5, the V gene TRBV29-1; 10 positions agree with TRBD1. In germline, CDR1 is SQVTM, CDR2 ANQGSEA. The CDR3 runs 16 residues. The V segment lost 6 bases and the J segment 0 bases; nucleotides outside the gene matches: 10. CDR3 amino acids: CSVVPWDRGYQETQYF. In nucleotides, the CDR3 is TGCAGCGTGGTACCCTGGGACAGGGGATACCAAGAGACCCAGTACTTC.